This entry features one T cell receptor beta chain sequence. Each CDR3 protein is one row after TCRdb ran MiXCR on the RT-PCR reads. The table lists approximately 220,000 distinct CDR3 sequences, more than 35% of them singletons. Trimming left V 6 bases short and J 4 bases short, with 15 bases between. The length of the CDR3 is 15 residues. The data belong to a study of patients and donors after allogeneic stem cell transplantation. The TCR comes from a human donor who was either an allogeneic HSCT recipient or a stem cell or donor lymphocyte infusion donor (not recorded which). It is not recorded whose cells these are; they may come from a transplant donor. This sequence joins TRBV12-3 or TRBV12-4 and TRBJ1-4, with D uncertain. Material: blood, either unsorted or a sorted T cell fraction (not recorded which). This CDR3 is CASRKEGGLNEKLFF. The CDR3 nucleotides read TGTGCCAGCAGAAAAGAGGGTGGACTTAATGAAAAACTGTTTTTT.